These 27 T cell receptor beta chains were all obtained from the same sample, sequenced in a study of cytomegalovirus exposure and HLA in healthy donors. 60 Vbeta and 13 Jbeta primers were used in PCR. The protocol was immunoSEQ multiplex PCR, while the TCRdb copy is restricted to in-frame clones and leaves out a portion. The sample yields approximately 70,000 clones, approximately 78% seen once. The sample was PBMCs. Source of these receptors: a man aged 35-49 years in good health and CMV-seronegative.

The V and J genes are TRBV6-5 and TRBJ1-6; D might be TRBD1 (6 bases). Germline loops: CDR1 MNHEY, CDR2 SVGAGI. With 2 bases removed from V and 7 bases from J, the gap between germline ends came to 12 bases. This CDR3 comprises 15 residues. CDR3 nucleotide sequence: TGTGCCAGCAGTTACGTGGACCAGGGGAATTCACCCCTCCACTTT. Amino acids: CASSYVDQGNSPLHF.

This sequence joins TRBV27 and TRBJ2-1; 15 positions agree with TRBD2. This CDR3 has 14 residues. Trimming removed 10 bases from V and 9 bases from J; junction bases left unmatched: 7. Germline V gene lookup returns CDR1 MNHEY and CDR2 SMNVEV (reference sequence). Here the CDR3 reads CATRGLAGGFEQFF. The CDR3, as DNA: TGTGCCACCAGAGGACTAGCGGGAGGGTTTGAGCAGTTCTTC.

This clone was counted a single time. The V and J genes are TRBV5-6 and TRBJ1-3, with D uncertain. The CDR3 sequence is 15 residues long. Trimming removed 2 bases from V and 3 bases from J, with 12 bases in between. Germline V lookup: CDR1 SGHDT, CDR2 YYEEEE. The CDR3: CASSFYSVGGNTIYF. In DNA form, the CDR3 reads TGTGCCAGCAGCTTTTACAGTGTAGGTGGAAACACCATATATTTT.

The chain joins TRBV5-6 to TRBJ1-4; 8 bases fit TRBD1. Unmatched junction bases numbered 6, after V lost 4 bases and J lost 4 bases. Germline-derived CDR1 and CDR2 are SGHDT and YYEEEE. The CDR3 sequence is 15 residues long. The CDR3 here is CASSHGQGRNEKLFF. The CDR3 nucleotides are TGTGCCAGCAGCCACGGACAGGGCCGTAATGAAAAACTGTTTTTT. Together with reference TRBV5-6 and TRBJ1-4, the CDR3 gives the full variable domain: DAGVTQSPTHLIKTRGQQVTLRCSPKSGHDTVSWYQQALGQGPQFIFQYYEEEERQRGNFPDRFSGHQFPNYSSELNVNALLLGDSALYLCASSHGQGRNEKLFFGSGTQLSVL.

The chain recombines TRBV5-6 with TRBJ2-5, with D perhaps matching TRBD1 (6 bases). The CDR3 totals 13 residues. CDR1 SGHDT and CDR2 YYEEEE come from the germline V gene. The germline V and J ends were trimmed by 2 bases and 4 bases, with 9 bases remaining between them. CDR3 DNA sequence: TGTGCCAGCAGCTTTGGGACAAGAGAGACCCAGTACTTC. Amino acid sequence: CASSFGTRETQYF. Based on the CDR3 plus reference TRBV5-6 and TRBJ2-5, the full variable domain is DAGVTQSPTHLIKTRGQQVTLRCSPKSGHDTVSWYQQALGQGPQFIFQYYEEEERQRGNFPDRFSGHQFPNYSSELNVNALLLGDSALYLCASSFGTRETQYFGPGTRLLVL.

The rearrangement links TRBV5-1 to TRBJ2-7, with D possibly matching TRBD1 (5 bases). The CDR3 runs to 14 residues. Germline CDR1 SGHRS, CDR2 YFSETQ. Trimming stripped 0 bases from V and 6 bases from J, with 13 bases between. The CDR3 sequence is CASSLGAGRAEQYF. CDR3 nucleotide sequence: TGCGCCAGCAGCTTGGGGGCAGGGCGAGCCGAGCAGTACTTC.

This clone was found many times. The V and J genes are TRBV5-6 and TRBJ2-6; possible D gene TRBD2, 6 bases. CDR3 length: 18 amino acids. V was trimmed by 4 bases and J by 0 bases, leaving 17 bases between them. Germline CDR1 and CDR2: SGHDT and YYEEEE. The CDR3 DNA reads as TGTGCCAGCAGCATTCCCGGGACTTACTACTCTGGGGCCAACGTCCTGACTTTC. It translates to CASSIPGTYYSGANVLTF. The full variable domain, with the rest looked up from reference TRBV5-6 and TRBJ2-6, is DAGVTQSPTHLIKTRGQQVTLRCSPKSGHDTVSWYQQALGQGPQFIFQYYEEEERQRGNFPDRFSGHQFPNYSSELNVNALLLGDSALYLCASSIPGTYYSGANVLTFGAGSRLTVL.

The chain combines TRBV25-1 with TRBJ1-1; D is unclear. The CDR3 runs to 11 residues. V was pared by 6 bases and J by 5 bases, with 7 bases between. The germline V gene has CDR1 MGHDK and CDR2 SYGVNS. The CDR3 sequence is CASSRETEAFF. In DNA, the CDR3 is TGTGCCAGCAGCCGGGAGACTGAAGCTTTCTTT.

The J gene is TRBJ2-1, the V gene TRBV10-3, with 11 bases aligning to TRBD2. The germline CDR1 and CDR2 sequences are ENHRY and SYGVKD. V lost 2 bases to trimming and J lost 0 bases; unmatched junction nucleotides: 6. The CDR3 has 18 residues. The CDR3 bases are TGTGCCATCAGTGAGGGGACTAGCGGCTTAAGCTCCTACAATGAGCAGTTCTTC. Protein product: CAISEGTSGLSSYNEQFF.

The chain carries TRBV4-1 and TRBJ2-3; 11 bases match TRBD2. The germline V gene encodes CDR1 MGHRA and CDR2 YSYEKL. After removal of 2 bases from V and 6 bases from J, the junction contained 10 bases not matched to a gene. This CDR3 region has 17 residues. The CDR3 loop reads CASSQLGASGRTDTQYF. CDR3 DNA: TGCGCCAGCAGCCAATTAGGGGCTAGCGGGAGGACCGATACGCAGTATTTT.

The V gene is TRBV15, the J gene TRBJ1-5; D not resolved. CDR3 length: 15 amino acids. Per germline, CDR1 LNHNV and CDR2 YYDKDF (reference sequence). V was trimmed by 0 bases and J by 1 base, leaving 7 bases between them. CDR3 region: CATSRDQRSNQPQHF. The CDR3 nucleotides read TGTGCCACCAGCAGAGACCAGAGGAGCAATCAGCCCCAGCATTTT.

This clone was picked up one time. The V call is TRBV7-2, the J call TRBJ2-3, with 10 nucleotides matching TRBD2. Germline V gene data show CDR1 as SGHTA and CDR2 as FQGNSA. The CDR3 extends over 15 amino acids. Trimming removed 3 bases from V and 7 bases from J; junction bases left unmatched: 7. CDR3 bases: TGTGCCAGCAGCTTTCAGCGGGGGGGCTTAAATACGCAGTATTTT. This sequence encodes CASSFQRGGLNTQYF.

This chain uses TRBV9 with TRBJ2-2; D may be TRBD2 (5 bases). This CDR3 is 15 amino acids long. The V and J ends lost 0 bases and 5 bases respectively, with 11 bases between them. Looked up from germline, CDR1 is SGDLS and CDR2 is YYNGEE. The CDR3 is CASSVEDWVTGELFF. The CDR3 DNA reads as TGTGCCAGCAGCGTAGAGGACTGGGTGACCGGGGAGCTGTTTTTT.

The chain has TRBV6-1 and TRBJ2-7, with TRBD2 matching over 7 bases. The CDR3 has 15 amino acids. CDR1 and CDR2 (germline): MNHNS, SASEGT. After removal of 6 bases from V and 2 bases from J, the junction contained 10 bases not matched to a gene. CDR3 nucleotides: TGTGCCAGCAGCGAATGGACTAGTATAACCTACGAGCAGTACTTC. This codes for CASSEWTSITYEQYF.

The genes are TRBV5-1 and TRBJ2-3; perhaps TRBD1 as D (7 bases). CDR3 size: 16 residues. Trimming removed 0 bases from V and 5 bases from J, with 16 bases in between. In germline, CDR1 is SGHRS, CDR2 YFSETQ. The CDR3 here is CASSLEGGGRGDTQYF. CDR3 DNA: TGCGCCAGCAGCTTGGAAGGAGGGGGCCGGGGAGATACGCAGTATTTT.

The chain couples TRBV13 to TRBJ2-3; D not resolved. The CDR3 extends over 16 amino acids. Germline CDR1 PRHDT, CDR2 FYEKMQ (reference sequence). The ends were cut back, 5 bases at V and 0 bases at J, with 15 bases in the middle. The CDR3 spells CASSQSGLASTDTQYF. CDR3 nucleotides: TGTGCCAGCAGCCAGAGTGGGTTAGCTAGCACAGATACGCAGTATTTT.

The V gene is TRBV6-4, the J gene TRBJ2-1; tentative D call: TRBD1 (6 bases). The germline V and J ends were trimmed by 0 bases and 7 bases, with 10 bases remaining between them. This CDR3 is 14 amino acids long. CDR1 is MRHNA, CDR2 SNTAGT, per germline. DNA of the CDR3: TGTGCCAGCAGTGACTCGCTCGGGACAAATGAGCAGTTCTTC. Protein: CASSDSLGTNEQFF.

As for this clone: In the same sample, other DNA sequences code for this CDR3. The chain uses TRBV28 and TRBJ1-1; 7 nucleotides agree with TRBD1. Per germline, CDR1 MDHEN and CDR2 SYDVKM. V lost 5 bases, J lost 11 bases, and 8 bases stayed unmatched. The CDR3 loop spans 12 amino acids. The CDR3 here is CASSRDSSQAFF. CDR3 bases: TGTGCCAGCAGTCGGGACAGCTCCCAGGCTTTCTTT.

The chain couples TRBV11-2 to TRBJ2-7; D may be TRBD1 (5 bases). CDR1 SGHAT and CDR2 FQNNGV come from the germline V gene. Trimming shortened V by 5 bases and J by 0 bases, and 17 bases separated the two germline ends. This CDR3 is built from 16 residues. For the CDR3, the DNA is TGTGCCAGCAGCCTCCCGACCTTGACAGACTCCTACGAGCAGTACTTC. Protein product: CASSLPTLTDSYEQYF. Full variable domain (outside the CDR3, taken from reference TRBV11-2 and TRBJ2-7): EAGVAQSPRYKIIEKRQSVAFWCNPISGHATLYWYQQILGQGPKLLIQFQNNGVVDDSQLPKDRFSAERLKGVDSTLKIQPAKLEDSAVYLCASSLPTLTDSYEQYFGPGTRLTVT.

The gene calls are TRBV6-6 and TRBJ2-5; 11 bases line up with TRBD2. With V trimmed by 7 bases and J by 5 bases, 12 bases remained unmatched. This CDR3 region has 16 residues. Per the germline V gene, CDR1 is MNHNY and CDR2 is SVGAGI (reference sequence). This chain's CDR3 is CASTETSGRRKETQYF. DNA for the CDR3: TGTGCCAGCACCGAAACTAGCGGGAGAAGGAAGGAGACCCAGTACTTC.

The chain employs TRBV19 and TRBJ2-6, with a possible D match to TRBD1 (7 bases). V was trimmed by 8 bases and J by 0 bases, leaving 11 bases between them. The CDR3 has 15 residues. Germline loops: CDR1 LNHDA, CDR2 SQIVND (reference sequence). The DNA of the CDR3 is TGTGCCAGTGCCCAGGGGGGCTCTGGGGCCAACGTCCTGACTTTC. Amino acids: CASAQGGSGANVLTF.

This clone was found once. CDR3 loop: CASSPGQGGKNTEAFF. CDR3 DNA sequence: TGTGCCAGCAGCCCCGGACAGGGAGGGAAGAACACTGAAGCTTTCTTT. The chain joins TRBV7-3 to TRBJ1-1, with TRBD1 matching 8 bases. The CDR3 is 16 residues long. Germline trimming cut 5 bases from V and 1 base from J; bases unmatched to any gene: 9. From germline, CDR1 is SGHTA and CDR2 FQGTGA.

The V call is TRBV9, the J call TRBJ2-5; 8 bases align to TRBD2. CDR1 is SGDLS, CDR2 YYNGEE, per germline. J was trimmed by 0 bases and V by 4 bases; bases with no gene match: 11. The CDR3 extends over 17 amino acids. In DNA form, the CDR3 reads TGTGCCAGCAGCTCCGGGAGGGAGAGGTTTGACCAAGAGACCCAGTACTTC. Translated, it gives CASSSGRERFDQETQYF.

This clone was seen only a few times. This chain joins TRBV5-1 and TRBJ2-2; no clear D gene. Germline values: CDR1 SGHRS, CDR2 YFSETQ. With 0 bases removed from V and 4 bases from J, the gap between germline ends came to 16 bases. The CDR3 loop spans 17 amino acids. The DNA for the CDR3 is TGCGCCAGCAGCTTGGCAAGGTTCAGGATACCCACCGGGGAGCTGTTTTTT. Protein sequence: CASSLARFRIPTGELFF.

The rearrangement links TRBV11-3 to TRBJ2-7; 14 bases match TRBD2. Trimming took 6 bases from V and 4 from J; bases not matched to a gene: 14. The CDR3 consists of 18 residues. Germline V gene sequence: CDR1 SGHNT, CDR2 YENEEA. The DNA of the CDR3 is TGTGCCAGCAGAAAGGGACTAGCGGGAGCGTATTATCCATACGAGCAGTACTTC. This encodes CASRKGLAGAYYPYEQYF.

The chain has TRBV9 and TRBJ1-1; 10 bases fit TRBD1. J was trimmed by 5 bases and V by 4 bases; bases with no gene match: 5. This CDR3 comprises 14 residues. Looked up from germline, CDR1 is SGDLS and CDR2 is YYNGEE. CDR3 sequence (DNA): TGTGCCAGCAGCCCCGGGACAGGGGAGACTGAAGCTTTCTTT. Protein: CASSPGTGETEAFF.

The chain combines TRBV19 with TRBJ2-6; 7 nucleotides agree with TRBD1. Germline CDR1 and CDR2: LNHDA and SQIVND (reference sequence). Trimming cost V 5 bases and J 3 bases; bases outside gene matches: 4. This CDR3 comprises 15 residues. The CDR3 spells CASSQRGLGANVLTF. The CDR3 DNA follows: TGTGCCAGTAGTCAGAGGGGGCTTGGGGCCAACGTCCTGACTTTC.